These T cell receptor beta chains were read from a single sample in a study of T cells expressing NK-cell markers. TCRdb re-called the 5' RACE reads; one entry per CDR3 protein, DNA not given. There are some 340,000 distinct CDR3 sequences in the sample, with over 4% held by the top ten. What was sequenced was blood T cells: a sorted CD56 or NKG2C T cell subset, CD4+ or CD8+ T cells, or bulk PBMC T cells (not recorded which). Source of these receptors: a man aged 18-69 years in good health. Both conserved end residues are part of each CDR3. Each record gives: CDR3 protein, J gene, V gene.

CDR3: CSVALTGGHEQYF; J: TRBJ2-7; V: TRBV29-1
CDR3: CASRSASYEQYF; J: TRBJ2-7; V: TRBV2
CDR3: CASSFGSNLQETQYF; J: TRBJ2-5; V: TRBV11-2
CDR3: CASIRLGRSYEQYF; J: TRBJ2-7; V: TRBV6-1
CDR3: CSAEFRAGGYVTQYF; J: TRBJ2-5; V: TRBV20-1
CDR3: CASSSSPGTSGGGTDTQYF; J: TRBJ2-3; V: TRBV6-5
CDR3: CASSTGGTESYEQYF; J: TRBJ2-7; V: TRBV7-9
CDR3: CASSLTAGGRFTQYF; J: TRBJ2-3; V: TRBV12-3/TRBV12-4
CDR3: CASSRTSGGLKNIQYF; J: TRBJ2-4; V: TRBV7-2
CDR3: CASSFSGTGIIYGYTF; J: TRBJ1-2; V: TRBV5-1